This T cell receptor beta chain emerged from a study of shared clonotypes between healthy human individuals. This table comes from immunoSEQ multiplex PCR, and its TCRdb copy is limited to in-frame clones, with some not included. The data show more than 2 million clones, approximately 95% seen once. The CDR3 contains 15 residues. V shed 2 bases, J shed 2 bases, and the junction held 5 bases outside the gene matches. Per the germline V gene, CDR1 is SGHRS and CDR2 is YFSETQ. This chain joins TRBV5-1 and TRBJ2-7; 9 nucleotides line up with TRBD1. The source is a young man in good health. The sample consisted of naive CD4+ T cells sorted from blood. Subset reported: CD45RA+ positively selected. The CDR3 protein is CASSFQQGATYEQYF. In DNA form, the CDR3 reads TGCGCCAGCAGCTTTCAACAGGGGGCAACCTACGAGCAGTACTTC. Full variable domain (missing parts from reference TRBV5-1 and TRBJ2-7): KAGVTQTPRYLIKTRGQQVTLSCSPISGHRSVSWYQQTPGQGLQFLFEYFSETQRNKGNFPGRFSGRQFSNSRSEMNVSTLELGDSALYLCASSFQQGATYEQYFGPGTRLTVT.